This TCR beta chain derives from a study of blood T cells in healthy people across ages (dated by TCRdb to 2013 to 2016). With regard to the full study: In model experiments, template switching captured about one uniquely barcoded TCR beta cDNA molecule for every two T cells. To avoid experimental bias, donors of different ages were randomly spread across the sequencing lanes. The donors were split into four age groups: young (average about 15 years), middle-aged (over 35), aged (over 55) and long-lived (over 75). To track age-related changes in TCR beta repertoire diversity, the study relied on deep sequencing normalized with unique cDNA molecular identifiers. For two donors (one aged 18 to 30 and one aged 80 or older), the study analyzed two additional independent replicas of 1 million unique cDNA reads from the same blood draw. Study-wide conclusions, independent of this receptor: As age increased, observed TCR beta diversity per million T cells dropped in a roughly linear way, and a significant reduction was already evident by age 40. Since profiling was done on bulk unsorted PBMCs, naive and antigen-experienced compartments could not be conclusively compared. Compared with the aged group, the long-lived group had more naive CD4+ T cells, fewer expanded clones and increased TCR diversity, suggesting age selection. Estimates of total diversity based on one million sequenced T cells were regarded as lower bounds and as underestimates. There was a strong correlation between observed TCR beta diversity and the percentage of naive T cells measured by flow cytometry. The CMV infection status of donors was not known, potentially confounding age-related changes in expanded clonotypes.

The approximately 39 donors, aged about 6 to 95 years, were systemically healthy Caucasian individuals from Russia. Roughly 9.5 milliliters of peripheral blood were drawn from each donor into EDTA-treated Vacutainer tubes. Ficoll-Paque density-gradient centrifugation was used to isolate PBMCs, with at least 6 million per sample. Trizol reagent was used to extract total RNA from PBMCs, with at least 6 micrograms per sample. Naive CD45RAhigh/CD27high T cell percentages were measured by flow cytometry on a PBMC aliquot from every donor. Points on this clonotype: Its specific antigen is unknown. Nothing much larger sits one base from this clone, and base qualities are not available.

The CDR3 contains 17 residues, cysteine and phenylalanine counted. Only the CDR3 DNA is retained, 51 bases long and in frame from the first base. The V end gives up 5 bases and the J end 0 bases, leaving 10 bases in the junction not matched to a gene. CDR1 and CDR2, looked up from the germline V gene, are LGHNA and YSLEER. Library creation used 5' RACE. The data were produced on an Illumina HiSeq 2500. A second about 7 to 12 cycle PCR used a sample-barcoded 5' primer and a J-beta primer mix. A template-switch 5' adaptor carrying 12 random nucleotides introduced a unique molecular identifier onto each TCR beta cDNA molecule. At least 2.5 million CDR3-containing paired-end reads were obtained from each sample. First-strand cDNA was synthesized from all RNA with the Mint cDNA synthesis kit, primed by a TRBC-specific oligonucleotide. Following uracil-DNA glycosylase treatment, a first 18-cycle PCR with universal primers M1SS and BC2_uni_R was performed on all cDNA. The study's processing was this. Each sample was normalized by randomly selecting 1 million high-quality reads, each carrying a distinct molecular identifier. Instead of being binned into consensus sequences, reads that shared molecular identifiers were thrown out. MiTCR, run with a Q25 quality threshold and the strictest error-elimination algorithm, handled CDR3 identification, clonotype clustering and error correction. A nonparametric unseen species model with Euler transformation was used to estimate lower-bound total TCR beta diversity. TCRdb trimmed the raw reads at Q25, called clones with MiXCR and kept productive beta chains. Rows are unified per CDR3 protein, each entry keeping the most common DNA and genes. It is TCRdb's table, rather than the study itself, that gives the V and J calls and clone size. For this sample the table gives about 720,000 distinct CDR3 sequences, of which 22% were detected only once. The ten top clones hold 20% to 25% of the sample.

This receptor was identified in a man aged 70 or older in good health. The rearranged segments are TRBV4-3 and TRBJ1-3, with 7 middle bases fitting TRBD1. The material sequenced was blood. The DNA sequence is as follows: TGCGCCAGCAGCGGAGGATGCAGGGGGTACTCTGGAAACACCATATATTTT. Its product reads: CASSGGCRGYSGNTIYF.